The 26 T cell receptor beta chains reported below all come from one sample, sequenced in a study of blood T cell repertoires in COVID-19. Assay: immunoSEQ multiplex PCR; the TCRdb copy retains only in-frame clones and omits some. The table includes under 250,000 clones, about 86% detected once. Material for sequencing was peripheral blood. The receptors derive from a woman in her sixties or seventies with acute or convalescent COVID-19.

The V and J genes are TRBV27 and TRBJ2-1; 9 bases align to TRBD2. Trimming at V came to 3 bases and at J to 6 bases, leaving 15 bases not matched to a gene. The CDR3 has 18 amino acids. Germline lookup yields CDR1 MNHEY and CDR2 SMNVEV (reference sequence). The DNA for the CDR3 is TGTGCCAGCAGTTTTGCCCTCGGCGCGGGGGGGCTGGTCAATGAGCAGTTCTTC. It yields the protein CASSFALGAGGLVNEQFF.

This rearrangement joins TRBV21-1 to TRBJ2-5; the table's TRBD2 call for D was not verified on the DNA. TRBV21-1 is a recognized pseudogene. This CDR3 spans 14 amino acids. The CDR3 region is CASVGGGGPETQYF. As DNA, the CDR3 is TGTGCCAGCGTGGGCGGGGGGGGCCCAGAGACCCAGTACTTC.

The rearrangement joins TRBV15 to TRBJ1-4, with TRBD1 identical over 9 bases. The germline V gene encodes CDR1 LNHNV and CDR2 YYDKDF (reference sequence). V shed 5 bases and J 7 bases; nucleotides not matched to a gene: 5. The CDR3 length is 14 residues. The CDR3 nucleotides are TGTGCCACCAGCGCCGGGACAGGGATTGAAAAACTGTTTTTT. It encodes CATSAGTGIEKLFF.

This clone appeared once. This chain links TRBV30 with TRBJ2-2, with TRBD2 matching 8 bases. Germline CDR1 reads GTSNPN; CDR2 reads SVGIG (reference sequence). This CDR3 is 17 amino acids long. Germline trimming cut 1 base from V and 7 bases from J; bases unmatched to any gene: 14. Here the CDR3 DNA reads TGTGCCTGGAGTGGGAACGGGGGGGCCGCCATATACGGGGAGCTGTTTTTT. Encoded protein: CAWSGNGGAAIYGELFF. The full variable domain, in which reference TRBV30 and TRBJ2-2 provide the parts outside the CDR3, is SQTIHQWPATLVQPVGSPLSLECTVEGTSNPNLYWYRQAAGRGLQLLFYSVGIGQISSEVPQNLSASRPQDRQFILSSKKLLLSDSGFYLCAWSGNGGAAIYGELFFGEGSRLTVL.

This clone was counted once. The V gene is TRBV18, the J gene TRBJ1-3; unclear D gene. The CDR3 has 13 residues. V was trimmed by 2 bases and J by 1 base, leaving 3 bases between them. Germline lookup yields CDR1 KGHSH and CDR2 LQKENI. The CDR3, as DNA: TGTGCCAGCTCACCATCTTCTGGAAACACCATATATTTT. It is translated as CASSPSSGNTIYF. Variable domain in full (rest from reference TRBV18 and TRBJ1-3): NAGVMQNPRHLVRRRGQEARLRCSPMKGHSHVYWYRQLPEEGLKFMVYLQKENIIDESGMPKERFSAEFPKEGPSILRIQQVVRGDSAAYFCASSPSSGNTIYFGEGSWLTVV.

This chain uses TRBV21-1 with TRBJ2-1; the table gives TRBD1 as D, unverified against the DNA. TRBV21-1 constitutes a pseudogene. This CDR3 region has 17 residues. CDR3 bases: TGTGCCAGCAGCAAAAAGAAGGCAGGGGGTAAATACAATGAGCAGTTCTTC. Protein sequence: CASSKKKAGGKYNEQFF.

The CDR3 nucleotides read TGTGCCAGCAGCTTGCGACAGGGTCCCGCTAACTATGGCTACACCTTC. Protein: CASSLRQGPANYGYTF. This chain links TRBV5-4 with TRBJ1-2; TRBD1 aligns across 7 bases. The CDR3 extends over 16 amino acids. CDR1 SGHNT and CDR2 YYREEE come from the germline V gene (reference sequence). V trimming: 1 base; J trimming: 0 bases; junction bases outside the gene matches: 6.

This chain joins TRBV7-9 and TRBJ2-3; the match to TRBD2 covers 8 bases. The junction had 5 bases not matched to a gene; V was cut back by 6 bases and J by 0 bases. Germline V gene sequence: CDR1 SEHNR, CDR2 FQNEAQ (reference sequence). The CDR3 contains 15 residues. In DNA, the CDR3 is TGTGCCAGCAGTTCAAGCGGGGGAAGCACAGATACGCAGTATTTT. This gives the protein CASSSSGGSTDTQYF.

This sequence joins TRBV5-1 and TRBJ2-1, with D maybe TRBD1 (6 bases). Trimming removed 0 bases at V and 8 bases at J, with 12 bases between. This CDR3 is built from 14 residues. CDR1 is SGHRS, CDR2 YFSETQ, per germline. CDR3: CASSLGTVLDEQFF. The CDR3 bases are TGCGCCAGCAGCTTGGGGACAGTTCTCGATGAGCAGTTCTTC.

This clone was observed once. This chain uses TRBV6-1 with TRBJ1-1; TRBD1 might be the D (5 bases). The CDR3 covers 14 residues. The V and J ends lost 2 bases and 1 base respectively, with 8 bases between them. Per germline, CDR1 MNHNS and CDR2 SASEGT. CDR3 nucleotide sequence: TGTGCCAGCAGTGAACAGGGTCCGAACACTGAAGCTTTCTTT. This encodes CASSEQGPNTEAFF.

The chain couples TRBV19 to TRBJ2-1; TRBD1 matches at 9 bases. Germline CDR1 and CDR2: LNHDA and SQIVND (reference sequence). This CDR3 spans 13 amino acids. Trimming cost V 6 bases and J 14 bases; bases outside gene matches: 11. The CDR3 sequence is CASRTQGGQGKFF. The CDR3 DNA reads as TGTGCCAGTAGGACTCAAGGAGGACAGGGGAAGTTCTTC.

This clone came up a few times. V usage is TRBV5-6 and J usage is TRBJ2-7; TRBD2 matches 13 bases. Germline CDR1 SGHDT, CDR2 YYEEEE. V lost 4 bases to trimming and J lost 7 bases; unmatched junction nucleotides: 8. There are 15 residues in the CDR3. This chain's CDR3 is CASSRTSGGQGEQYF. CDR3 DNA sequence: TGTGCCAGCAGCCGGACTAGCGGGGGACAGGGTGAGCAGTACTTC.

This clone was seen just once. The chain has TRBV5-5 and TRBJ2-3; 9 nucleotides match TRBD1. The CDR3 runs to 18 residues. Germline lookup yields CDR1 SGHKS and CDR2 YYEKEE (reference sequence). Trimming removed 3 bases from V and 3 bases from J; junction bases left unmatched: 14. The CDR3 DNA sequence: TGTGCCAGCAGCTCTCTCCGGGACAGGGCCCTCGGTACAGATACGCAGTATTTT. Amino acid sequence: CASSSLRDRALGTDTQYF.

The CDR3 protein is CASSIDHRSLNTEAFF. In DNA form, the CDR3 reads TGTGCCAGTAGTATAGATCATCGGTCTTTGAACACTGAAGCTTTCTTT. The chain joins TRBV19 to TRBJ1-1; no reliable D call. V shed 0 bases and J shed 0 bases, with 11 bases lying between them. Germline loops: CDR1 LNHDA, CDR2 SQIVND (reference sequence). This CDR3 comprises 16 residues.

The chain couples TRBV6-5 to TRBJ1-5, with TRBD1 as a possible D gene (5 bases). The CDR3 spans 12 residues. V dropped 7 bases and J dropped 7 bases, with 11 bases sitting between them. The germline gives CDR1 MNHEY, CDR2 SVGAGI. The CDR3 DNA follows: TGTGCCAGCATGCGGGGCTTCCAGCCCCAGCATTTT. Amino acid sequence: CASMRGFQPQHF.

The chain carries TRBV4-2 and TRBJ1-5; 7 bases are shared with TRBD1. With 0 bases clipped from V and 0 bases from J, the junction kept 14 bases outside the gene matches. Per the germline V gene, CDR1 is LGHNA and CDR2 is YNFKEQ. This CDR3 is built from 20 residues. The CDR3 loop is CASSQDPGQSAANSNQPQHF. CDR3 DNA: TGTGCCAGCAGCCAAGACCCGGGACAGAGTGCCGCCAATAGCAATCAGCCCCAGCATTTT.

Here the CDR3 reads CASSLSDFSTDTQYF. The CDR3 DNA reads TGTGCCAGCAGCCTATCTGACTTCAGCACAGATACGCAGTATTTT. This sequence joins TRBV3-1 (or the pseudogene TRBV3-2) and TRBJ2-3; D unclear. Per the germline V gene, CDR1 is LGHDT and CDR2 is YNNKEL (reference sequence). The ends were cut back, 4 bases at V and 0 bases at J, with 11 bases in the middle. This CDR3 contains 15 residues.

This clone has a handful of counts. The gene calls are TRBV11-2 and TRBJ2-7, with D maybe TRBD2 (5 bases). Germline lookup yields CDR1 SGHAT and CDR2 FQNNGV. CDR3 size: 16 residues. Deletions cut 5 bases from V and 2 bases from J, with 19 bases between. CDR3: CASSNPSGFPPYEQYF. CDR3 coding DNA: TGTGCCAGCAGCAACCCGAGCGGTTTTCCTCCCTACGAGCAGTACTTC.

This clone came up once. The chain uses TRBV5-1 and TRBJ2-7, with 7 positions matching TRBD1. CDR1 is SGHRS, CDR2 YFSETQ, per germline. CDR3 length: 14 amino acids. Trimming removed 3 bases from V and 1 base from J; junction bases left unmatched: 4. CDR3 residues: CASSSGTVSYEQYF. CDR3 in DNA: TGCGCCAGCAGCTCCGGGACAGTTTCCTACGAGCAGTACTTC.

CDR3 DNA: TGTGCCAGTACCGAAAGGGGGAAGGGCTACACCTTC. Its protein is CASTERGKGYTF. J is TRBJ1-2 and V is TRBV19, with a possible D match to TRBD1 (6 bases). V was pared by 7 bases and J by 8 bases, with 14 bases between. Germline CDR1 and CDR2: LNHDA and SQIVND (reference sequence). The CDR3 is made up of 12 amino acids.

The chain carries TRBV30 and TRBJ1-5; TRBD1 agrees at 7 bases. The ends lost 0 bases at V and 0 bases at J; junction bases unmatched: 8. Germline values: CDR1 GTSNPN, CDR2 SVGIG (reference sequence). CDR3 length equals 17 residues. CDR3 DNA: TGTGCCTGGAGTGTAGGGACAGAATTTTTTAGCAATCAGCCCCAGCATTTT. Its protein product is CAWSVGTEFFSNQPQHF.

This clone was picked up one time. This chain joins TRBV19 and TRBJ1-1; D not resolved. Trimming took 3 bases from V and 1 from J, leaving 6 bases between them. The CDR3 sequence is 13 residues long. Germline assignment: CDR1 LNHDA and CDR2 SQIVND (reference sequence). The CDR3 reads CASSINRNTEAFF. CDR3 sequence (DNA): TGTGCCAGTAGTATTAACAGGAACACTGAAGCTTTCTTT.

The rearrangement uses TRBV3-1 (or the pseudogene TRBV3-2) and TRBJ1-2, with D unresolved. The CDR3 sequence is 11 residues long. CDR1 and CDR2 from the germline V gene are LGHDT and YNNKEL (reference sequence). V was trimmed by 1 base and J by 7 bases, leaving 4 bases between them. The chain's CDR3 is CASSQGAGYTF. The CDR3 nucleotides read TGTGCCAGCAGCCAAGGGGCTGGCTACACCTTC.

The rearrangement joins TRBV10-3 to TRBJ1-2; weak D call: TRBD1 (6 bases). Looked up from germline, CDR1 is ENHRY and CDR2 is SYGVKD. The CDR3 covers 14 residues. V was shortened by 3 bases and J by 3 bases, with 11 bases between the two germline ends. The CDR3 region is CAISDQGSDYGYTF. In nucleotides, the CDR3 is TGTGCCATCAGTGACCAGGGGAGTGACTATGGCTACACCTTC.

The CDR3 DNA is TGTGCCAGCAGTTTGGCAGGGATAGAGCAGTACTTC. Amino acid sequence: CASSLAGIEQYF. This chain joins TRBV12-3 or TRBV12-4 and TRBJ2-7; maybe TRBD1 (5 bases). Deletions cut 3 bases from V and 7 bases from J, with 10 bases between. The CDR3 has 12 amino acids.

This clone showed up just once. The J gene is TRBJ1-2, the V gene TRBV12-3 or TRBV12-4, with a tentative D call TRBD1 (5 bases). V was shortened by 6 bases and J by 7 bases, with 9 bases between the two germline ends. The CDR3 covers 11 residues. CDR3 region: CASSPGGGYTF. CDR3 DNA: TGTGCCAGCAGCCCGGGGGGTGGCTACACCTTC.